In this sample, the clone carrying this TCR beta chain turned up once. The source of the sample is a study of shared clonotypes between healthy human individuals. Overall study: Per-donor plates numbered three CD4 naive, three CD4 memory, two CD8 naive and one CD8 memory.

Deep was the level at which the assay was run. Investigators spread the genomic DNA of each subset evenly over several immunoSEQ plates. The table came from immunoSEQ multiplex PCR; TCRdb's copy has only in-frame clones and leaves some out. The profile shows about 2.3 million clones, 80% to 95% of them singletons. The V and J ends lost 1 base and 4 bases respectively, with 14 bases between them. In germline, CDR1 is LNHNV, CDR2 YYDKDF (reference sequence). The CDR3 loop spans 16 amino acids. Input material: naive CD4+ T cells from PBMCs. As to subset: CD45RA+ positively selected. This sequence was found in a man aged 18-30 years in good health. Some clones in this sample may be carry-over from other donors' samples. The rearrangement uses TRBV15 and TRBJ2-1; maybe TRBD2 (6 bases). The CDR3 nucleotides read TGTGCCACCAGCAGAGGTCCGGGAGATGCGTACAATGAGCAGTTCTTC. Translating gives CATSRGPGDAYNEQFF.